This T cell receptor beta chain comes out of a study of prognosis after radiotherapy for stage I lung cancer. Study summary: Enrolled patients were those with stage I non-small cell lung cancer, a group that was recruited between April 2018 and early 2019.

This clonotype came up many times. This CDR3 is built from 11 residues. V dropped 3 bases and J dropped 7 bases, with 9 bases sitting between them. CDR1 GTSNPN and CDR2 SVGIG come from the germline V gene (reference sequence). Genomic DNA was subjected to two-round multiplex PCR for amplification of TCR beta CDR3. Primers specific to each TRBV and TRBJ gene drove first-round PCR. TCRdb re-called the multiplex PCR reads with MiXCR, one entry per CDR3 protein. Among about 25,000 distinct CDR3 sequences listed, around 36% were seen once. This chain connects TRBV30 to TRBJ1-2, with D uncertain. This TCR came from a donor over 45 with non-small cell lung cancer. The starting material was PBMCs, obtained before or after stereotactic body radiation therapy (not recorded which). Written as DNA, the CDR3 is TGTGCCTGGAGCCCGTTAGGTGGCTACACCTTC. Translation: CAWSPLGGYTF. Full variable domain (rest looked up from reference TRBV30 and TRBJ1-2): SQTIHQWPATLVQPVGSPLSLECTVEGTSNPNLYWYRQAAGRGLQLLFYSVGIGQISSEVPQNLSASRPQDRQFILSSKKLLLSDSGFYLCAWSPLGGYTFGSGTRLTVV.